The sequence of this TCR beta chain was determined in a study of cytomegalovirus exposure and HLA in healthy donors. Study in general: Early released data had about 80 million unique TCRs, all coming from HLA-typed donors.

13 Jbeta primers and 60 Vbeta primers were used for the PCR. The repertoire was sequenced with immunoSEQ multiplex PCR; TCRdb's copy has only in-frame clones and lacks some. The sample table sets out 140,000 to 150,000 clones. Concerning this clone: Its antigen is not known.

The CDR3 length is 14 residues. CDR1 is SGHTA and CDR2 is FQGNSA in the germline V gene. J lost 9 bases, V lost 5 bases, and 10 bases had no gene match. Study results and caveats: In vitro assays verified that a few CMV-associated chains recognized CMV antigens specifically. Donors were assumed by presence/absence analyses to have roughly uniform sequencing depth. According to the study, roughly 180 TCR beta chains were cytomegalovirus-associated.

The TCR originated in a male donor in good health and CMV-seronegative. The sample was PBMCs. The gene calls are TRBV7-2 and TRBJ1-5; TRBD1 agrees at 7 bases. The CDR3 DNA reads TGTGCCAGCAGCCCCCGAACAGGGGAGCGGCCCCAGCATTTT. Its protein product is CASSPRTGERPQHF.